Listed below are T cell receptor beta chains from one sample, sequenced in a study of T-cell memory formation after mild COVID-19. From the 5' RACE reads, TCRdb called clonotypes with MiXCR, one entry per CDR3 protein. There are about 290,000 distinct CDR3 sequences in the sample; around a sixth occur only once, and around 23% lies in the top ten. Sequencing was performed on PBMCs or a T cell subset sorted from them (not recorded which). Every receptor here comes from a man between 18 and 29 years old who had mild COVID-19 (a few samples of this study predate the infection). Cell type and time point are not known. The CDR3 runs from the conserved cysteine through the conserved F or W. A D gene is named only where the DNA matches it firmly. Size tells how often a clone was seen (once, few, many) or the class of an expanded clone, and some rows leave it out.

abundance,j_gene,v_gene,d_gene,CDR3aa,CDR3nt
NA,TRBJ2-1,TRBV29-1,TRBD2,CSSRTSMGGNEQFF,TGCAGCTCCCGGACTAGTATGGGGGGCAATGAGCAGTTCTTC
few,TRBJ1-5,TRBV6-2/TRBV6-3,NA,CASSPGRGFPDQPQHF,TGTGCCAGCAGTCCAGGTCGAGGGTTTCCCGATCAGCCCCAGCATTTT
NA,TRBJ1-6,TRBV28,TRBD1,CASSVTGTGISPLHF,TGTGCCAGCAGTGTGACCGGGACAGGGATTTCACCCCTCCACTTT
few,TRBJ2-3,TRBV7-9,TRBD2,CASTSYPGLARTDTQYF,TGTGCCAGCACCTCTTACCCGGGACTAGCGCGCACAGATACGCAGTATTTT
NA,TRBJ2-2,TRBV4-3,NA,CASSPQAGRGTGELFF,TGCGCCAGCAGCCCTCAGGCAGGCAGGGGCACCGGGGAGCTGTTTTTT
many,TRBJ1-2,TRBV4-2,NA,CASSQDWSGAVGYTF,TGTGCCAGCAGCCAAGATTGGTCGGGGGCAGTTGGCTACACCTTC
NA,TRBJ2-2,TRBV9,NA,CASSLQGRDTGELFF,TGTGCCAGCAGCTTACAGGGTAGGGACACCGGGGAGCTGTTTTTT
NA,TRBJ1-4,TRBV7-6,NA,CASSLAPKTTNEKLFF,TGTGCCAGCAGCTTAGCGCCGAAGACAACTAATGAAAAACTGTTTTTT
NA,TRBJ1-6,TRBV9,NA,CASSVGNRVGSPLHF,TGTGCCAGCAGCGTAGGCAACAGGGTTGGTTCACCCCTCCACTTT
NA,TRBJ1-6,TRBV6-1,NA,CASSGTDSPLHF,TGTGCCAGCAGTGGGACAGATTCACCCCTCCACTTT
NA,TRBJ1-2,TRBV20-1,TRBD1,CSARDLTGARGYTF,TGCAGTGCTAGAGATCTGACAGGGGCGCGAGGCTACACCTTC
NA,TRBJ2-3,TRBV20-1,NA,CSAPPGGRAEDTQYF,TGCAGTGCTCCCCCCGGAGGCAGGGCAGAAGATACGCAGTATTTT
NA,TRBJ2-7,TRBV6-6,NA,CASSYSPWTLFYEQYF,TGTGCCAGCAGTTACTCGCCCTGGACACTGTTCTACGAGCAGTACTTC
NA,TRBJ2-5,TRBV11-2,TRBD2,CASSTHLAGRQETQYF,TGTGCCAGCAGCACGCACCTAGCGGGGAGACAAGAGACCCAGTACTTC
NA,TRBJ2-5,TRBV5-8,TRBD2,CASSFQGSSGGAEETQYF,TGTGCCAGCAGCTTCCAGGGGTCTAGCGGGGGGGCGGAAGAGACCCAGTACTTC
few,TRBJ1-1,TRBV4-3,NA,CASSQEALGRTEAFF,TGCGCCAGCAGCCAAGAAGCTTTGGGGCGGACTGAAGCTTTCTTT
many,TRBJ2-5,TRBV2,TRBD1,CASSRRGTALQETQYF,TGTGCCAGCAGTAGACGAGGGACAGCCCTCCAAGAGACCCAGTACTTC
few,TRBJ1-5,TRBV7-2,NA,CASSLWGYSNQPQHF,TGTGCCAGCAGCTTGTGGGGGTATAGCAATCAGCCCCAGCATTTT
few,TRBJ2-1,TRBV10-3,TRBD2,CAISGGTSGGAEQFF,TGTGCCATCAGTGGCGGGACTAGCGGGGGGGCTGAGCAGTTCTTC
NA,TRBJ1-2,TRBV30,NA,CAWSVRTGTGYTF,TGTGCCTGGAGTGTACGAACAGGGACCGGCTACACCTTC
many,TRBJ1-3,TRBV6-5,NA,CASSSTPGVGNTIYF,TGTGCCAGCAGTTCCACCCCAGGGGTTGGAAACACCATATATTTT
few,TRBJ1-1,TRBV27,TRBD1,CASRTGATEAFF,TGTGCCAGCAGGACAGGGGCGACTGAAGCTTTCTTT
few,TRBJ2-7,TRBV4-2,TRBD1,CASSQDPTGSYEQYF,TGTGCCAGCAGCCAAGATCCGACAGGGTCCTACGAGCAGTACTTC
few,TRBJ1-1,TRBV5-1,NA,CASSEGQPTEAFF,TGCGCCAGCAGCGAGGGCCAGCCCACTGAAGCTTTCTTT
NA,TRBJ2-6,TRBV27,NA,CASGYRAGANVLTF,TGTGCCAGCGGGTACAGGGCTGGGGCCAACGTCCTGACTTTC
few,TRBJ2-7,TRBV7-9,TRBD1,CASSHADRGAYEQYF,TGTGCCAGCAGCCACGCCGACAGGGGAGCCTACGAGCAGTACTTC
NA,TRBJ1-2,TRBV6-2/TRBV6-3,TRBD1,CASSYSAGQGGYTF,TGTGCCAGCAGTTACTCCGCGGGACAGGGGGGCTACACCTTC
many,TRBJ1-5,TRBV4-2,NA,CASSQDLDSNQPQHF,TGTGCCAGCAGCCAAGATTTGGATAGCAATCAGCCCCAGCATTTT
NA,TRBJ2-3,TRBV7-3,TRBD2,CASSLQRGRADTQYF,TGTGCCAGCAGCTTACAGCGGGGGAGGGCAGATACGCAGTATTTT
NA,TRBJ2-7,TRBV7-2,TRBD1,CASSQQTGPYEQYF,TGTGCCAGCAGCCAACAGACAGGGCCCTACGAGCAGTACTTC
few,TRBJ2-3,TRBV5-1,TRBD2,CASSQLTSEGTDTQYF,TGCGCCAGCAGCCAATTGACTAGCGAGGGCACAGATACGCAGTATTTT
NA,TRBJ1-6,TRBV12-3/TRBV12-4,NA,CASSFFTDSPLHF,TGTGCCAGCAGTTTCTTTACAGATTCACCCCTCCACTTT
few,TRBJ1-5,TRBV6-6,NA,CASTEGSGNQPQHF,TGTGCCAGCACCGAAGGCTCAGGGAATCAGCCCCAGCATTTT
few,TRBJ1-1,TRBV18,NA,CASSPLQWGEAFF,TGTGCCAGCTCACCACTCCAATGGGGAGAAGCTTTCTTT
NA,TRBJ2-3,TRBV7-2,TRBD1,CASSSTGGSADTQYF,TGTGCCAGCAGCTCGACAGGGGGCTCGGCAGATACGCAGTATTTT
NA,TRBJ1-5,TRBV27,TRBD1,CASANGQGVPQHF,TGTGCCAGCGCTAATGGACAGGGGGTGCCCCAGCATTTT
few,TRBJ1-6,TRBV5-1,TRBD1,CASRRTGERSPLHF,TGCGCCAGCAGACGGACAGGGGAGCGATCACCCCTCCACTTT
NA,TRBJ1-3,TRBV11-2,NA,CASSSRWAGSSGNTIYF,TGTGCCAGCAGCTCCCGCTGGGCGGGCAGCTCTGGAAACACCATATATTTT
few,TRBJ1-4,TRBV12-3/TRBV12-4,NA,CASSLMGEKLFF,TGTGCCAGCAGTCTTATGGGTGAAAAACTGTTTTTT
NA,TRBJ2-3,TRBV12-3/TRBV12-4,NA,CASLFSTDTQYF,TGTGCCAGCCTTTTCAGCACAGATACGCAGTATTTT
NA,TRBJ2-2,TRBV6-2/TRBV6-3,TRBD2,CASSYYGGRAGELFF,TGTGCCAGCAGTTACTACGGGGGGAGGGCCGGGGAGCTGTTTTTT
NA,TRBJ2-1,TRBV12-3/TRBV12-4,NA,CASSALFYNEQFF,TGTGCCAGCAGTGCCCTGTTCTACAATGAGCAGTTCTTC
NA,TRBJ2-7,TRBV4-1,TRBD1,CASSQSNRRGPYEQYF,TGCGCCAGCAGCCAGAGCAACAGAAGGGGGCCCTACGAGCAGTACTTC
few,TRBJ2-6,TRBV5-1,TRBD1,CASSGTASGANVLTF,TGCGCCAGCAGCGGGACAGCCTCAGGGGCCAACGTCCTGACTTTC
once,TRBJ2-5,TRBV11-2,NA,CASSLDISETQYF,TGTGCCAGCAGCTTAGATATTTCAGAGACCCAGTACTTC
NA,TRBJ2-2,TRBV20-1,TRBD1,CSARRGQGAGTGELFF,TGCAGTGCTAGAAGGGGGCAGGGGGCGGGCACCGGGGAGCTGTTTTTT
few,TRBJ2-3,TRBV9,NA,CASRAGGTTDTQYF,TGTGCCAGCAGAGCCGGGGGTACAACAGATACGCAGTATTTT
NA,TRBJ2-3,TRBV4-3,TRBD2,CASSQTTSGLSDTQYF,TGCGCCAGCAGCCAAACAACTAGCGGGCTGTCAGATACGCAGTATTTT
few,TRBJ2-1,TRBV7-8,NA,CASSPQYSYNEQFF,TGTGCCAGCAGCCCACAGTACTCCTACAATGAGCAGTTCTTC
few,TRBJ2-5,TRBV4-2,NA,CASSQEYRDETQYF,TGTGCCAGCAGCCAAGAATACAGGGACGAGACCCAGTACTTC
NA,TRBJ1-3,TRBV12-3/TRBV12-4,NA,CASSLGWKRQEGWGNTIYF,TGTGCCAGCTCGTTAGGCTGGAAGCGGCAGGAAGGATGGGGAAACACCATATATTTT
few,TRBJ2-2,TRBV7-2,NA,CASSVQTGNTGELFF,TGTGCCAGCAGCGTACAGACAGGGAACACCGGGGAGCTGTTTTTT
NA,TRBJ2-3,TRBV7-7,NA,CASSPGVGNTDTQYF,TGTGCCAGCAGCCCCGGAGTGGGGAACACAGATACGCAGTATTTT
few,TRBJ2-1,TRBV15,NA,CATSRAVGWNEQFF,TGTGCCACCAGCAGGGCCGTGGGTTGGAATGAGCAGTTCTTC